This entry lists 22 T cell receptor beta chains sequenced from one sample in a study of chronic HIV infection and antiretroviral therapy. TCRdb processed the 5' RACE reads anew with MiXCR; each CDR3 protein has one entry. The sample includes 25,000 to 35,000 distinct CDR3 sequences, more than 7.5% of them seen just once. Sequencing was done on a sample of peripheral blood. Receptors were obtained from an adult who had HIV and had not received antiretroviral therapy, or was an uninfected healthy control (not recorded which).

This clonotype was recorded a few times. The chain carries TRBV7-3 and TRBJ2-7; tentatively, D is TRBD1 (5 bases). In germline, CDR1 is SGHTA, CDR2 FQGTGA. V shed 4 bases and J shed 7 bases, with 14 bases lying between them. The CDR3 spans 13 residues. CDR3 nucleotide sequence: TGTGCCAGCAGCTCAGACAGTTATCGGGAGCAGTACTTC. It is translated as CASSSDSYREQYF.

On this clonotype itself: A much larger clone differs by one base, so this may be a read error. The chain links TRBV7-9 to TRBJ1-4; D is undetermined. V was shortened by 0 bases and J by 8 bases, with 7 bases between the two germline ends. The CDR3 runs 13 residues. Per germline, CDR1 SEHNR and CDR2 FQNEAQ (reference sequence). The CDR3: CASSLADHEKLFF. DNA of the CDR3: TGTGCCAGCAGCTTAGCGGACCACGAAAAACTGTTTTTT. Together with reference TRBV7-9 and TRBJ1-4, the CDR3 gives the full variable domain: DTGVSQNPRHKITKRGQNVTFRCDPISEHNRLYWYRQTLGQGPEFLTYFQNEAQLEKSRLLSDRFSAERPKGSFSTLEIQRTEQGDSAMYLCASSLADHEKLFFGSGTQLSVL.

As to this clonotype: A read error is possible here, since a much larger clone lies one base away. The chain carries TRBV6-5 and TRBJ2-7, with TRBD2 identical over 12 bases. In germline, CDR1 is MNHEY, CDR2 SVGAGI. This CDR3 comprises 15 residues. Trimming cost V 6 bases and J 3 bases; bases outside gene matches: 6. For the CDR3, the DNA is TGTGCCAGCAGACCACTAGCGGGAGGCAGCTACGAGCAGTACTTC. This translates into CASRPLAGGSYEQYF.

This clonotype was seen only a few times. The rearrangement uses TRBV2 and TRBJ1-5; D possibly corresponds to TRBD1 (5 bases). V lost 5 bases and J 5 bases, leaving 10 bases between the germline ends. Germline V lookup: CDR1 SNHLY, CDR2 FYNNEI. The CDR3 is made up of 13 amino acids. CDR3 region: CASSLRGDQPQHF. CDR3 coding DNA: TGTGCCAGCAGTTTACGAGGGGATCAGCCCCAGCATTTT.

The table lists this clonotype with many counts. CDR3 DNA: TGTGCCAGCAATTCGGGACAGGGCGCCACCGGGGAGCTGTTTTTT. This translates into CASNSGQGATGELFF. V usage is TRBV6-5 and J usage is TRBJ2-2; 9 bases are shared with TRBD1. Trimming at V came to 7 bases and at J to 4 bases, leaving 7 bases not matched to a gene. The germline V gene has CDR1 MNHEY and CDR2 SVGAGI. The CDR3 contains 15 residues.

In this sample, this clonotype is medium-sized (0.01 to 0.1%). The CDR3 nucleotides are TGTGCCAGCAGTGAAGAGACAGGGGGCTCCTACGAGCAGTACTTC. As protein: CASSEETGGSYEQYF. The chain links TRBV6-1 to TRBJ2-7, with 9 bases lining up with TRBD1. Trimming at V came to 1 base and at J to 0 bases, leaving 1 base not matched to a gene. CDR3 length: 15 residues. The germline V gene encodes CDR1 MNHNS and CDR2 SASEGT.

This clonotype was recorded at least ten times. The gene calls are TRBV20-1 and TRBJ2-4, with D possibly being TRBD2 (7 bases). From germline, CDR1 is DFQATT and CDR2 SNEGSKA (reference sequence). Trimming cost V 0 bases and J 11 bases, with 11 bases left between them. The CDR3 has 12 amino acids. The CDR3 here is CSARDWGGVQYF. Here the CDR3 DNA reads TGCAGTGCTAGAGATTGGGGGGGCGTTCAGTACTTC.

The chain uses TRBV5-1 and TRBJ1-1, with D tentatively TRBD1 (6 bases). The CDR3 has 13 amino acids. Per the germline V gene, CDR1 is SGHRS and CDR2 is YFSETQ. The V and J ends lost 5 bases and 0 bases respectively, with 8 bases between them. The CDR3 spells CASSRTVNTEAFF. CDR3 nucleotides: TGCGCCAGCAGTCGGACAGTGAACACTGAAGCTTTCTTT.

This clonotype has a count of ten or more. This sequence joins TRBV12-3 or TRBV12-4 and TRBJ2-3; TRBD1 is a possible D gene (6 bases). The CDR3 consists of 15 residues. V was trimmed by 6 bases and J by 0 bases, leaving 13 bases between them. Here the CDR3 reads CASRSQGPSTDTQYF. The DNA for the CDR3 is TGTGCCAGCAGATCACAGGGTCCTAGCACAGATACGCAGTATTTT.

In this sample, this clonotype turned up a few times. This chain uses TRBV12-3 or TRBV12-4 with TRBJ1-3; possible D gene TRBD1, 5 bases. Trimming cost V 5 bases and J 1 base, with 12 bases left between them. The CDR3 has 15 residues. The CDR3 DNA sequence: TGTGCCAGCAGTCTGGGACTGTCATCTGGAAACACCATATATTTT. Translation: CASSLGLSSGNTIYF.

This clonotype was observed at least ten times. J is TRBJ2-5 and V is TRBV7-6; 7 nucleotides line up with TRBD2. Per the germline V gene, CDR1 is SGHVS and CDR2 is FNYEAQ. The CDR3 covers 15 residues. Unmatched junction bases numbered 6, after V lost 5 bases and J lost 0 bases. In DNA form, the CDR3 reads TGTGCCAGCAGCCCGACTGGGAGGGACCAAGAGACCCAGTACTTC. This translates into CASSPTGRDQETQYF.

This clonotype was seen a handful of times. This chain's CDR3 is CSARVGTSYEQYF. The CDR3 DNA is TGCAGTGCTAGAGTTGGGACTAGCTACGAGCAGTACTTC. This sequence joins TRBV20-1 and TRBJ2-7; 8 bases fit TRBD2. V was pared by 1 base and J by 3 bases, with 2 bases of the junction left unmatched. Germline CDR1 reads DFQATT; CDR2 reads SNEGSKA (reference sequence). The CDR3 length is 13 residues.

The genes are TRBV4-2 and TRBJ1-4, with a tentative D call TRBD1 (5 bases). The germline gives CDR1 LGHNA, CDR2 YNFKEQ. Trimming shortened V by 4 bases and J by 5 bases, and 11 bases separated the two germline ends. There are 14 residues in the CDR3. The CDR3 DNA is TGTGCCAGCAGCCCCCCGGGGGGGAATGAAAAACTGTTTTTT. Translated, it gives CASSPPGGNEKLFF.

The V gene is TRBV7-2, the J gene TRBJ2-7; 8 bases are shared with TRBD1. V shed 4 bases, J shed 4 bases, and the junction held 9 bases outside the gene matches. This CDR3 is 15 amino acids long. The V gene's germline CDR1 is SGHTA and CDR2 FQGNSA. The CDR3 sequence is CASSSDRGGFYEQYF. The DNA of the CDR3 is TGTGCCAGCAGCTCAGACAGGGGAGGTTTTTACGAGCAGTACTTC.

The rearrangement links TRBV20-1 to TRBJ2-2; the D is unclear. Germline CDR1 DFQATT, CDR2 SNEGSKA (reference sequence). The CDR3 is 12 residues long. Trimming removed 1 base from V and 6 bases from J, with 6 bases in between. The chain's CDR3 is CSARASAGELFF. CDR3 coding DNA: TGCAGTGCTAGAGCCTCGGCCGGGGAGCTGTTTTTT.

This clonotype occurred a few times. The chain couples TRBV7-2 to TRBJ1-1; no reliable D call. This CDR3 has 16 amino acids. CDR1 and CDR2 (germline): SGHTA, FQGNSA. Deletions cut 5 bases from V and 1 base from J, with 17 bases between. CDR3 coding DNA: TGTGCCAGCAGCAAGAGAAGTGGCAGAGAGAACACTGAAGCTTTCTTT. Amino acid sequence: CASSKRSGRENTEAFF.

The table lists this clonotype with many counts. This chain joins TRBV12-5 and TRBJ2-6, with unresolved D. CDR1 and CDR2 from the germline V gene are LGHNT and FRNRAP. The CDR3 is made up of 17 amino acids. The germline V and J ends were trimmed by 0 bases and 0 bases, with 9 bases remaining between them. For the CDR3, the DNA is TGTGCTAGTGGTTTGGTACTGTCCCTCTCTGGGGCCAACGTCCTGACTTTC. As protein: CASGLVLSLSGANVLTF.

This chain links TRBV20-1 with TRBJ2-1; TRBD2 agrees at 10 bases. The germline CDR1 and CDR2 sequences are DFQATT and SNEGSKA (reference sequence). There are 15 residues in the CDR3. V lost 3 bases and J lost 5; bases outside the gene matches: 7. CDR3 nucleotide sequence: TGCAGTGCTAGTTTTTTAGCGGGAGGAAACAATGAGCAGTTCTTC. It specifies CSASFLAGGNNEQFF.

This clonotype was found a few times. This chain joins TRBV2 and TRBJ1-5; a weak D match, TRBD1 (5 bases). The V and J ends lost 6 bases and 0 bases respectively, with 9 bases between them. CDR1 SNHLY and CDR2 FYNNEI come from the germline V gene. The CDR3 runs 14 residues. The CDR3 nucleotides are TGTGCCAGCAGGCAGGGTCTTAGCAATCAGCCCCAGCATTTT. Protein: CASRQGLSNQPQHF.

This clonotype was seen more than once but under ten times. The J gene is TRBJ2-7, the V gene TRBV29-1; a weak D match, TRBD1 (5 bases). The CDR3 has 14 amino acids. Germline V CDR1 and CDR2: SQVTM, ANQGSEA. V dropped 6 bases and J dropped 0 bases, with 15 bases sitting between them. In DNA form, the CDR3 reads TGCAGCGTACAGACAGTGCCCAGCTCCTACGAGCAGTACTTC. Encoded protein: CSVQTVPSSYEQYF.

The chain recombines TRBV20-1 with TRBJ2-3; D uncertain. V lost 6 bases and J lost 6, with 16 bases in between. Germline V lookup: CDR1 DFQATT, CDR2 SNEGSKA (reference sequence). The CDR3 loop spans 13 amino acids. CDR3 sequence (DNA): TGCAGTGCCCAGCTACAGACCAGCGATACGCAGTATTTT. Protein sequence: CSAQLQTSDTQYF.

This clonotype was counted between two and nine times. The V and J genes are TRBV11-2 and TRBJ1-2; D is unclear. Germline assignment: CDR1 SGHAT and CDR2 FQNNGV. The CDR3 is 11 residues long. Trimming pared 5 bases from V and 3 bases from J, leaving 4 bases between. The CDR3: CASSRDYGYTF. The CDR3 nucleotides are TGTGCCAGCAGCCGAGACTATGGCTACACCTTC. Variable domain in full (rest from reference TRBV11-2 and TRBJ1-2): EAGVAQSPRYKIIEKRQSVAFWCNPISGHATLYWYQQILGQGPKLLIQFQNNGVVDDSQLPKDRFSAERLKGVDSTLKIQPAKLEDSAVYLCASSRDYGYTFGSGTRLTVV.